This T cell receptor (beta chain) comes out of a study of response to subunit inactivated influenza vaccine. TCRdb passed the RT-PCR reads through MiXCR, listing each CDR3 protein once. The table records around 850,000 distinct CDR3 sequences, roughly 18% of them present only once. Concerning this clonotype: Its antigen is as yet unknown.

CDR1 is DFQATT and CDR2 is SNEGSKA in the germline V gene (reference sequence). This CDR3 is built from 14 residues. V shed 1 base and J shed 7 bases, with 13 bases lying between them. The study's findings and limits: Authors suggested each seasonal influenza vaccination recruits few new T cells.

Sequenced material: PBMCs from blood, taken approximately 5 days after vaccination. The chain joins TRBV20-1 to TRBJ2-2; weak D call: TRBD2 (7 bases). The clonotype was recovered from a man aged 50 to 59 who received an inactivated influenza vaccine. DNA of the CDR3: TGCAGTGCTAGAGCGGGGGGCAGCAACGGGGAGCTGTTTTTT. This translates into CSARAGGSNGELFF.